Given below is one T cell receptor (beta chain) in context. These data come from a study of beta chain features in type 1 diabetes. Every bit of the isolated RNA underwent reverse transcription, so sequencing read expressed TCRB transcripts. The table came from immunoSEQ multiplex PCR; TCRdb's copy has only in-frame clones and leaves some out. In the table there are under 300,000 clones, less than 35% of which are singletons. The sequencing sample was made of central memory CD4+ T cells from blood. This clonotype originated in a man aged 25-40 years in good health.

CDR3: CASSPRDRGHIQYF. CDR3 nucleotides: TGTGCCAGCAGTCCCCGGGACAGGGGGCACATTCAGTACTTC. This chain uses TRBV27 with TRBJ2-4; 12 nucleotides agree with TRBD1. The CDR3 length is 14 residues. From germline, CDR1 is MNHEY and CDR2 SMNVEV (reference sequence). V dropped 5 bases and J dropped 8; count of bases not matched to a gene: 4.